A selection of T cell receptor beta chains follows, all from one sample in a study of regulatory and conventional T cells in RAG deficiency. Profiling relied on immunoSEQ multiplex PCR, and the TCRdb table lists in-frame clones only, not all of them. The sample has more than 40,000 clones, around 90% seen once. This same sample was also part of a study on regulatory T cells.

The sequenced sample consisted of CD4+ effector T cells sorted from blood. The receptors originated from a human donor in good health. Each CDR3 is given with its conserved first and last residue. D genes are given only for firm matches. Clone size is given for some rows only: seen once, a few or many times, or a class if the clone is expanded.

>TRBV19|14|-|TRBJ1-4|-
TGTGCCAGTAGGAGAACTTCACAGGGTGAAAAACTGTTTTTT
CASRRTSQGEKLFF
>TRBV14|14|-|TRBJ1-6|-
TGTGCCAGCAGCTCCCGGGCTCCTAATTCACCCCTCCACTTT
CASSSRAPNSPLHF
>TRBV6-1|16|-|TRBJ1-4|-
TGTGCCAGCAGTGAACAGGGAATTACAACTAATGAAAAACTGTTTTTT
CASSEQGITTNEKLFF
>TRBV5-1|14|-|TRBJ1-3|-
TGCGCCAGCAGCTTAGACACCTCTGGAAACACCATATATTTT
CASSLDTSGNTIYF
>TRBV29-1|10|-|TRBJ2-1|-
TGCAGCGCCGGGATTAATGAGCAGTTCTTC
CSAGINEQFF
>TRBV6-1|13|-|TRBJ1-2|-
TGTGCCAGCAGTTCAGGGCTACGAGATGGCTACACCTTC
CASSSGLRDGYTF
>TRBV7-9|14|TRBD1|TRBJ1-4|few
TGTGCCAGCAGCCTTCAGGGGGCCGATGAAAAACTGTTTTTT
CASSLQGADEKLFF
>TRBV9|13|-|TRBJ2-7|-
TGTGCCAGCAGCGTAGAGTCGGGCTACGAGCAGTACTTC
CASSVESGYEQYF
>TRBV7-6|13|-|TRBJ2-2|-
TGTGCCAGCAGCTTACGAAACACCGGGGAGCTGTTTTTT
CASSLRNTGELFF
>TRBV6-6|12|-|TRBJ1-2|-
TGTGCCAGCAGTGGACAGACCGGGGGCTACACCTTC
CASSGQTGGYTF
>TRBV6-1|14|-|TRBJ1-1|-
TGTGCCAGCACCCCGGTCAGCCCGAACACTGAAGCTTTCTTT
CASTPVSPNTEAFF
>TRBV6-1|15|-|TRBJ1-2|-
TGTGCCAGCTCCTCGACTCTTGAAGTGATCTATGGCTACACCTTC
CASSSTLEVIYGYTF
>TRBV6-6|13|-|TRBJ1-5|-
TGTGCCACTTTTGGGGCCCCCAATCAGCCCCAGCATTTT
CATFGAPNQPQHF
>TRBV5-6|12|-|TRBJ2-4|once
TGTGCCAGCAGCTTGGATCTGAACATTCAGTACTTC
CASSLDLNIQYF
>TRBV19|16|TRBD2|TRBJ2-3|-
TGTGCCAGTAGTATATCTCGGACTAGCCTTCCAGATACGCAGTATTTT
CASSISRTSLPDTQYF
>TRBV28|15|TRBD2|TRBJ2-3|-
TGTGCCAGCAGTCCTAGCGGGGGGGTAGGAGATACGCAGTATTTT
CASSPSGGVGDTQYF
>TRBV11-3|13|-|TRBJ1-1|-
TGTGCCAGCAGTCCTTCGGGAAACACTGAAGCTTTCTTT
CASSPSGNTEAFF
>TRBV5-1|18|TRBD2|TRBJ2-1|-
TGCGCCCGCAGCTTGGGACTGGGCGGGGGGGCGCCACACAATGAGCAGTTCTTC
CARSLGLGGGAPHNEQFF